This T cell receptor (beta chain) was obtained from a study of blood T cell repertoires in COVID-19 (dated by TCRdb to 2018 to 2020). Concerning the study at large: Samples covering the acute and convalescent phases of COVID-19 were provided by collaborators in the United States, Italy and Spain. The material from the prospective study consisted of cDNA or gDNA derived from T cells, B-cell-depleted T cells, or PBMCs. Deeply sampled blood TCRbeta repertoires from subjects exposed to, actively infected with, or recovered from COVID-19 were included in the dataset. The repertoires were made available in a free public database intended to serve as a resource for research on the immune response to SARS-CoV-2. The samples were drawn from two sources: the first 160 participants of the ongoing ImmuneRACE study, and 1,254 subjects contributed by 6 global collaborators. The sample metadata nearly always contained a de-identified subject ID, COVID-19 status, age in years and sex. HLA class I and class II types, where available, came from metadata supplied by the sample provider rather than from assay-based typing.

TCRbeta CDR3 regions were amplified from genomic DNA by means of the immunoSEQ Assay, a bias-controlled multiplex PCR. Concerning the study's data processing: The number of nucleated cells in each sample was estimated from the amplification of reference gene primers within the assay. To quantify the absolute abundance of each unique TCRbeta CDR3 rearrangement, sequence reads were collapsed and filtered. For each sample, productive Simpson clonality was calculated as the square root of Simpson's diversity index over productive rearrangements. Drawn from immuneACCESS, this table holds only the in-frame rearrangements with V and J called that TCRdb kept. Clones are partly lost; checked studies trace under half to an unresolved V gene and leave the rest unexplained. V, J and clone size are those of that table, while D and trimming were read from the DNA. Here the sample has hundreds of thousands of clones; about 91% occur a single time. The top ten constitute about 5.9% of the sample.

The germline V gene (reference sequence) specifies MNHEY as CDR1 and SMNVEV as CDR2. The cysteine opens and the phenylalanine closes a CDR3 of 18 amino acids. The entry retains the CDR3 DNA only, 54 bases that are in frame from base 1. V is pared back by 0 bases and J by 1 base, with 18 bases lying between the germline termini. For this clone: No cognate antigen has been identified for it. No much larger clonotype is one base removed from it; base qualities were not supplied.

Summary of the overall study and its limitations: Clinical and demographic metadata were provided uncurated, with the amount varying by source and participant.

In Seattle, one collaborating source enrolled patients while the infection was active and tracked those patients longitudinally over the course of disease. Each collaborating institution followed its own protocols to collect whole blood in K2EDTA tubes. For TCRbeta analysis, collaborator samples were shipped as frozen whole blood, as isolated PBMCs, or as DNA extracted from either sample type. The TCR sequence derives from a woman in her thirties with COVID-19, enrolled during active disease. Material for sequencing was peripheral blood. The V and J segments used are TRBV27 and TRBJ1-2, with no confident D gene call. The CDR3 has the sequence CASSLSYRVGSVNYGYTF. The sequenced DNA is TGTGCCAGCAGTTTATCATATCGGGTCGGGTCGGTTAACTATGGCTACACCTTC.